This is a list of T cell receptor beta chains from one sample in a study of beta chain features in type 1 diabetes. The table came from immunoSEQ multiplex PCR; TCRdb's copy has only in-frame clones and leaves some out. The sample holds some 200,000 clones; roughly 16% are singletons and the top ten take 0.085%. The sample comprised naive CD4+ T cells from blood. All receptors come from a man aged 25-40 years with type 1 diabetes. CDR3s include the opening cysteine and the closing phenylalanine or tryptophan. D genes are given only for firm matches. A clone size is listed for some rows: how often the clone was seen (once, few, many), or a class if it is expanded.

v_call: TRBV7-2; clone_size: .; j_call: TRBJ2-5; d_call: .; cdr3_nt: TGTGCCAGCAGCCAGTCAGAGACCCAGTACTTC; cdr3_aa: CASSQSETQYF
v_call: TRBV25-1; clone_size: few; j_call: TRBJ2-1; d_call: .; cdr3_nt: TGTGCCAGCAGTGGCAGGGGCGCAAGGAATGAGCAGTTCTTC; cdr3_aa: CASSGRGARNEQFF
v_call: TRBV5-4; clone_size: .; j_call: TRBJ2-2; d_call: TRBD1; cdr3_nt: TGTGCCAGCAGCGACCTACAGGGGTACACCGGGGAGCTGTTTTTT; cdr3_aa: CASSDLQGYTGELFF
v_call: TRBV7-2; clone_size: few; j_call: TRBJ2-3; d_call: TRBD2; cdr3_nt: TGTGCCAGCAGCTTAGGGGGTAGCGGGAGCACAGATACGCAGTATTTT; cdr3_aa: CASSLGGSGSTDTQYF
v_call: TRBV7-9; clone_size: .; j_call: TRBJ1-1; d_call: .; cdr3_nt: TGTGCCAGCAGCTTAGCGGACATGCGGACTGAAGCTTTCTTT; cdr3_aa: CASSLADMRTEAFF
v_call: TRBV7-2; clone_size: few; j_call: TRBJ2-3; d_call: .; cdr3_nt: TGTGCCAGCAGCCCAGTGGTAGGACAAGATACGCAGTATTTT; cdr3_aa: CASSPVVGQDTQYF
v_call: TRBV6-1; clone_size: few; j_call: TRBJ2-1; d_call: .; cdr3_nt: TGTGCCAGTACAGGGAGCTCCTACAATGAGCAGTTCTTC; cdr3_aa: CASTGSSYNEQFF
v_call: TRBV4-2; clone_size: .; j_call: TRBJ2-7; d_call: .; cdr3_nt: TGTGCCAGCAGCCAAGAGCAGGGGATGAACGAGCAGTACTTC; cdr3_aa: CASSQEQGMNEQYF
v_call: TRBV29-1; clone_size: few; j_call: TRBJ2-7; d_call: .; cdr3_nt: TGCAGCGTTGAAGATGCGATCTACGAGCAGTACTTC; cdr3_aa: CSVEDAIYEQYF
v_call: TRBV5-1; clone_size: few; j_call: TRBJ2-7; d_call: TRBD1; cdr3_nt: TGCGCCAGCAGCTCGAGATCGACAGGGGGCCAGTCCTACGAGCAGTACTTC; cdr3_aa: CASSSRSTGGQSYEQYF
v_call: TRBV7-9; clone_size: .; j_call: TRBJ2-7; d_call: TRBD1; cdr3_nt: TGTGCCAGCAGCCATGACAGGGTCGGCGACGAGCAGTACTTC; cdr3_aa: CASSHDRVGDEQYF
v_call: TRBV29-1; clone_size: .; j_call: TRBJ1-5; d_call: TRBD1; cdr3_nt: TGCAGCGTGGAGAGACAGGGAGCCAATCAGCCCCAGCATTTT; cdr3_aa: CSVERQGANQPQHF
v_call: TRBV7-2; clone_size: .; j_call: TRBJ2-3; d_call: TRBD1; cdr3_nt: TGTGCCAGCAGCTCCCGGGACAGGGGGCCCTATACGCAGTATTTT; cdr3_aa: CASSSRDRGPYTQYF
v_call: TRBV4-3; clone_size: .; j_call: TRBJ2-7; d_call: .; cdr3_nt: TGCGCCAGCAGCCAGGCCTTAGCGGTCCCCTACGAGCAGTACTTC; cdr3_aa: CASSQALAVPYEQYF